These 9 T cell receptor beta chains were sequenced from one sample in a study of cytomegalovirus exposure and HLA in healthy donors. The primer mix had 60 Vbeta and 13 Jbeta primers. The data were produced by immunoSEQ multiplex PCR, yet TCRdb's version contains in-frame clones alone and is incomplete. Of about 150,000 clones in the sample, 79% were seen once. Input material: PBMCs. These receptors all come from a young man in good health and CMV-seropositive.

The chain employs TRBV6-1 and TRBJ1-5; D gene uncertain. The CDR3 runs 11 residues. Germline CDR1 MNHNS, CDR2 SASEGT. Deletions cut 2 bases from V and 6 bases from J, with 2 bases between. CDR3 coding DNA: TGTGCCAGCAGTGAACTTCAGCCCCAGCATTTT. Translating gives CASSELQPQHF.

V is TRBV5-5 and J is TRBJ2-7; 8 bases match TRBD1. The V gene end was trimmed by 4 bases and the J gene end by 4 bases; junction bases not matched to a gene: 4. The germline V gene has CDR1 SGHKS and CDR2 YYEKEE (reference sequence). The CDR3 spans 13 residues. The CDR3 DNA is TGTGCCAGCAGCCCAGGGGGCGGATACGAGCAGTACTTC. Translation gives CASSPGGGYEQYF.

The V and J genes are TRBV27 and TRBJ1-2, with 7 bases identical to TRBD1. The CDR3 is 16 residues long. Germline CDR1 and CDR2: MNHEY and SMNVEV (reference sequence). J was trimmed by 10 bases and V by 8 bases; bases with no gene match: 22. The CDR3 DNA is TGTGCCAGCGTATTCCGTGGGACAGACGGGTTATCCGTCTACACCTTC. Amino acids: CASVFRGTDGLSVYTF.

This clone has just one count. V gene TRBV14 combines with J gene TRBJ1-6; unclear D gene. This CDR3 has 16 residues. Between the trimmed V and J ends, which lost 2 bases and 2 bases, there was a span of 10 bases. Germline V gives CDR1 SGHDN, CDR2 FVKESK. CDR3 amino acids: CASSQKGGTYNSPLHF. CDR3 nucleotides: TGTGCCAGCAGCCAAAAGGGAGGGACCTATAATTCACCCCTCCACTTT.

The chain couples TRBV7-9 to TRBJ1-1; 8 nucleotides agree with TRBD1. V was pared by 5 bases and J by 6 bases, with 8 bases of the junction left unmatched. The CDR3 spans 14 residues. Germline V gene sequence: CDR1 SEHNR, CDR2 FQNEAQ (reference sequence). CDR3 nucleotides: TGTGCCAGCAGCCCCGGACAGGGTGAAGCTGAAGCTTTCTTT. It yields the protein CASSPGQGEAEAFF.

This clone has just one count. This sequence joins TRBV5-8 and TRBJ1-2; 8 positions agree with TRBD1. Per germline, CDR1 SGHTS and CDR2 YDEGEE. This CDR3 contains 15 residues. V dropped 1 base and J dropped 4; count of bases not matched to a gene: 6. DNA of the CDR3: TGTGCCAGCAGCTTGAGCGGACAGGGCCTCTATGGCTACACCTTC. Translating it yields CASSLSGQGLYGYTF.

A few counts support this clone. The chain employs TRBV28 and TRBJ2-1; 11 bases agree with TRBD1. Germline V gene lookup returns CDR1 MDHEN and CDR2 SYDVKM. The CDR3 covers 17 residues. V lost 7 bases and J lost 6; bases outside the gene matches: 14. In DNA, the CDR3 is TGTGCCAGCACCCACCCGGTAGGGACAGGGGGATCCAATGAGCAGTTCTTC. Protein: CASTHPVGTGGSNEQFF.

The chain links TRBV15 to TRBJ2-7; 7 positions match TRBD1. CDR1 LNHNV and CDR2 YYDKDF come from the germline V gene (reference sequence). The V segment lost 2 bases and the J segment 6 bases; nucleotides outside the gene matches: 7. This CDR3 has 14 amino acids. This chain's CDR3 is CATSRPTGVGEQYF. The CDR3 DNA reads TGTGCCACCAGCAGACCCACAGGGGTGGGCGAGCAGTACTTC.

This clone was seen only a few times. The V gene is TRBV27, the J gene TRBJ2-3; 7 bases fit TRBD2. Losses at the gene ends were 2 bases for V and 3 bases for J; bases not matched to a gene: 5. The CDR3 is 15 amino acids. Germline values: CDR1 MNHEY, CDR2 SMNVEV (reference sequence). The CDR3 DNA reads TGTGCCAGCAGTTTAGGGGCTAGCGGAACAGATACGCAGTATTTT. Translation: CASSLGASGTDTQYF.